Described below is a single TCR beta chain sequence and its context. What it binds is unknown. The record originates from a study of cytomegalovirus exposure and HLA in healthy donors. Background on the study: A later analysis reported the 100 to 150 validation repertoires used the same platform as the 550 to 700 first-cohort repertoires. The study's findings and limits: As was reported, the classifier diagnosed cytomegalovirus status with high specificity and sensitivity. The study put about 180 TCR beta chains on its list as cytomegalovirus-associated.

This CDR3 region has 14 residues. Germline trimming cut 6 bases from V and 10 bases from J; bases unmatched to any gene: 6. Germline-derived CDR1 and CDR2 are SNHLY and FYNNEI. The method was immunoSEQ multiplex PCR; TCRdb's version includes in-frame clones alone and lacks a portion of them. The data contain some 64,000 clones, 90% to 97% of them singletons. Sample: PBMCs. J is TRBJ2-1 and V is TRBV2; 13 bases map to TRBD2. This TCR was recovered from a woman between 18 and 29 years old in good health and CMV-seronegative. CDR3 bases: TGTGCCAGCAGCCCGGGACTAGCGGGACCCGAGCAGTTCTTC. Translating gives CASSPGLAGPEQFF.